One T cell receptor (beta chain) is described in this entry. Its antigen is unidentified. These data belong to a study of molecular identifiers for immune sequencing clone quantification. Previously described methods and listed TCR primers produced bulk TCR libraries. A single record per CDR3 protein comes from TCRdb applying MiXCR to the PCR reads. The table lists approximately 500,000 distinct CDR3 sequences, about 26% of them singletons, with over 0.6% in the top ten. Libraries for naive CD8 T cells, which were made from around 20,000 to 1,000,000 sorted cells, drew on 10%, 30% or 50% of the RNA. Researchers sorted naive CD8 T cells as cells that were CD8+CD4-CCR7+CD45RA+. The CDR3 runs 15 residues. The ends lost 7 bases at V and 4 bases at J; junction bases unmatched: 12. Study-wide results and limits: For effector cells, clones above 20 RNA copies held over 99% of molecules; for naive cells, under 1%.

The receptor comes from a human donor in good health. Some libraries in this study had Jurkat cell RNA spiked in. The rearrangement links TRBV12-3 or TRBV12-4 to TRBJ1-2, with 7 bases fitting TRBD1. What was sequenced was naive CD8+ T cells from blood, with Jurkat cell RNA spiked in. This sample's subset: FACS-sorted CD8+CD4-CCR7+CD45RA+ naive T cells. In DNA, the CDR3 is TGTGCCAGCACCCCCGGGGCCAGGGACAGCTATGGCTACACCTTC. Translating gives CASTPGARDSYGYTF.